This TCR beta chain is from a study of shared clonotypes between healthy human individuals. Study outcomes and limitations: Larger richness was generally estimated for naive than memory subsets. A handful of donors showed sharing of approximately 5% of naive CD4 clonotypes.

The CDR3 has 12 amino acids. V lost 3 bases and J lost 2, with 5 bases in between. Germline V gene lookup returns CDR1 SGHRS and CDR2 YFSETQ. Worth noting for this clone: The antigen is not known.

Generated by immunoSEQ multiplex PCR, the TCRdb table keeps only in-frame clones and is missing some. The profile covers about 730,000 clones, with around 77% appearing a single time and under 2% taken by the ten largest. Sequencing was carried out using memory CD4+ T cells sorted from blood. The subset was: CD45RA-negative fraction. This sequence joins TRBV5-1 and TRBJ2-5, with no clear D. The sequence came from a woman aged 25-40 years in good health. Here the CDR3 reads CASSYLQETQYF. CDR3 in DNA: TGCGCCAGCAGCTACCTACAAGAGACCCAGTACTTC. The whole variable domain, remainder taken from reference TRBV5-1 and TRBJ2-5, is KAGVTQTPRYLIKTRGQQVTLSCSPISGHRSVSWYQQTPGQGLQFLFEYFSETQRNKGNFPGRFSGRQFSNSRSEMNVSTLELGDSALYLCASSYLQETQYFGPGTRLLVL.